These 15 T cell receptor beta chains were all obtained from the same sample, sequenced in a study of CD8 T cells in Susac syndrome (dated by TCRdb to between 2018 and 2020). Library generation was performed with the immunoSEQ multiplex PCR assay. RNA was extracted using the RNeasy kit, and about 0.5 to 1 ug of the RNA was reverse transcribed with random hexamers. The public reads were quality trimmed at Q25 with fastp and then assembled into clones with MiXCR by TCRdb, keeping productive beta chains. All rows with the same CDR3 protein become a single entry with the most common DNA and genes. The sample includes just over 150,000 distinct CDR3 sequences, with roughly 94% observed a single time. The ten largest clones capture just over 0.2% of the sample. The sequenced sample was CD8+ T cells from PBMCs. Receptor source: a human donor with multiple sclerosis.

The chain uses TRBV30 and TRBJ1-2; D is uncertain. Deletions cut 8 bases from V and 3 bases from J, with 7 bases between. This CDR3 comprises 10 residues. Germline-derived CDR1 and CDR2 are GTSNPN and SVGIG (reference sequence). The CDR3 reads CAPLDYGYTF. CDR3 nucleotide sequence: TGTGCCCCGTTAGACTATGGCTACACCTTC.

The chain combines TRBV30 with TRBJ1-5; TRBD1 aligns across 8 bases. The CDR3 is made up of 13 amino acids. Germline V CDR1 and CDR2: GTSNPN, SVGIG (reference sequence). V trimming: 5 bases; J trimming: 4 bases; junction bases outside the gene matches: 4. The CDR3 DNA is TGTGCCTGGTCAGGGGGCCCGAATCAGCCCCAGCATTTT. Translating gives CAWSGGPNQPQHF. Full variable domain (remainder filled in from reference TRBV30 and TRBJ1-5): SQTIHQWPATLVQPVGSPLSLECTVEGTSNPNLYWYRQAAGRGLQLLFYSVGIGQISSEVPQNLSASRPQDRQFILSSKKLLLSDSGFYLCAWSGGPNQPQHFGDGTRLSIL.

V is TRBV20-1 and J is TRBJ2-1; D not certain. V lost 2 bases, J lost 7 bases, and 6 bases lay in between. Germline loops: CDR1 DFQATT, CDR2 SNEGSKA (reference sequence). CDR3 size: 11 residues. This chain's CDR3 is CSARWINEQFF. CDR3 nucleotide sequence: TGCAGTGCTAGATGGATAAATGAGCAGTTCTTC.

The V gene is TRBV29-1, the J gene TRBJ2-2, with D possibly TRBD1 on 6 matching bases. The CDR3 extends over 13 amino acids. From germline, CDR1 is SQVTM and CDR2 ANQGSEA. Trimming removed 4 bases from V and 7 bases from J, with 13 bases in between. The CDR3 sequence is CSVVGTKNGELFF. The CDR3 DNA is TGCAGCGTTGTGGGGACAAAGAACGGGGAGCTGTTTTTT.

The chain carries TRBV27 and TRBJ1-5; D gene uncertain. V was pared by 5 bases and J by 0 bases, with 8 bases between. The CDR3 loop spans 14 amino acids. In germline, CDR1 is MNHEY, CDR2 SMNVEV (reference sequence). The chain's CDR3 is CASSGRASNQPQHF. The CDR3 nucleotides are TGTGCCAGCAGTGGGCGGGCTAGCAATCAGCCCCAGCATTTT.

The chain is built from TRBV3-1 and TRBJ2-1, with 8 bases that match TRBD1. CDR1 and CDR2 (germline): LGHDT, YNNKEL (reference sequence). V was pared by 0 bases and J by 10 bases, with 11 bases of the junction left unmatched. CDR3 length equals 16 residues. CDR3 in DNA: TGTGCCAGCAGCCAAGACGCTAGGACAGGGTTCGGAGAGCAGTTCTTC. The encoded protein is CASSQDARTGFGEQFF.

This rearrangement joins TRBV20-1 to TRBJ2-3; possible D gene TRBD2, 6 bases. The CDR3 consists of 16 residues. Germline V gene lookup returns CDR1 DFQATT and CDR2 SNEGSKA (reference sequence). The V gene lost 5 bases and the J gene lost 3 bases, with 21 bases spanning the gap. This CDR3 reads CSAPPPTRRFTDTQYF. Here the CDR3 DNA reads TGCAGTGCTCCGCCTCCGACTAGACGTTTTACAGATACGCAGTATTTT.

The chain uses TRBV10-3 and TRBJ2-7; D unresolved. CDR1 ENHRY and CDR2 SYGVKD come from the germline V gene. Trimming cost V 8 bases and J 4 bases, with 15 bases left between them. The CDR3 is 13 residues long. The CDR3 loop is CAISTGIRYEQYF. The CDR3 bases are TGTGCCATCTCTACTGGGATCAGATACGAGCAGTACTTC.

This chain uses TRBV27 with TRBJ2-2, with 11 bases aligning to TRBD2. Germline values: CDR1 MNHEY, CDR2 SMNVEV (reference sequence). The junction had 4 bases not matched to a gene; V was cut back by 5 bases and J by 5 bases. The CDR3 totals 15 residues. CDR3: CASSISGGATGELFF. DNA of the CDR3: TGTGCCAGCAGTATTAGCGGGGGGGCGACCGGGGAGCTGTTTTTT.

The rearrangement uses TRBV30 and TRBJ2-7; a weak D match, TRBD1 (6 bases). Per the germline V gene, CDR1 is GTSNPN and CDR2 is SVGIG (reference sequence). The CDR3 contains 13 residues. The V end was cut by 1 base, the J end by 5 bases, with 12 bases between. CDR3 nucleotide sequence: TGTGCCTGGAGTGGGGACACGTTCAACGAGCAGTACTTC. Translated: CAWSGDTFNEQYF.

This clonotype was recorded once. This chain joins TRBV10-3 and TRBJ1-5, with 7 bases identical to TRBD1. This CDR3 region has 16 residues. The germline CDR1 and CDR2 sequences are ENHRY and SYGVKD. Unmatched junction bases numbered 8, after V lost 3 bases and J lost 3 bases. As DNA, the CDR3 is TGTGCCATCAGTGACTCGGGACAGCTTAACAATCAGCCCCAGCATTTT. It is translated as CAISDSGQLNNQPQHF.

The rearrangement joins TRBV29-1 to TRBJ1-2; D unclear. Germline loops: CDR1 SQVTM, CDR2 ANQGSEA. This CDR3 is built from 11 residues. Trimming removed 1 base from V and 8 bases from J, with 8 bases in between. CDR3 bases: TGCAGCGTTGAAGCTAGGAGGGGCTACACCTTC. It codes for CSVEARRGYTF.

DNA of the CDR3: TGTGCCAGCAGCTTACTCGCCGGGAGCCCTTATGGCTACACCTTC. Protein: CASSLLAGSPYGYTF. This chain links TRBV7-6 with TRBJ1-2, with unresolved D. With 2 bases removed from V and 5 bases from J, the gap between germline ends came to 15 bases. The germline gives CDR1 SGHVS, CDR2 FNYEAQ. This CDR3 comprises 15 residues.

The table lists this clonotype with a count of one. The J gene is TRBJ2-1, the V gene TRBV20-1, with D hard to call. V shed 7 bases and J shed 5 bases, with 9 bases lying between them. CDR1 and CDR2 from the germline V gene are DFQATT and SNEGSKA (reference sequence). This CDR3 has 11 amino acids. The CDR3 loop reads CSVPGDNEQFF. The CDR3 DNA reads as TGCAGTGTGCCGGGCGACAATGAGCAGTTCTTC.

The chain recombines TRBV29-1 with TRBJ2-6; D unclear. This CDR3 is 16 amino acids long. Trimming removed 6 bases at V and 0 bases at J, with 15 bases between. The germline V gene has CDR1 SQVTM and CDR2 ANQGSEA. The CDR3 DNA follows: TGCAGCGTCGGGCCTGGGCAATCCTCTGGGGCCAACGTCCTGACTTTC. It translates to CSVGPGQSSGANVLTF.